This TCR beta chain was sequenced for a study of blood T cell repertoires in COVID-19. As for the study in general: The United States, Italy and Spain were the sources of the acute and convalescent COVID-19 samples. Sample material is recorded as cDNA or gDNA derived from T cells, B-cell-depleted T cells, or PBMCs.

In the study's own analysis: Scientists estimated how many nucleated cells there were by amplifying reference gene primers. The assay was immunoSEQ multiplex PCR, and TCRdb's table has in-frame clones only and misses some. Clone size and the V and J calls come from that table; the DNA yielded D and trimming. Among 260,000 or so clones listed, around four fifths were seen once. The CDR3 totals 14 residues. Trimming stripped 4 bases from V and 3 bases from J, with 14 bases between. Germline values: CDR1 SGHRS, CDR2 YFSETQ. The V call is TRBV5-1, the J call TRBJ2-7; D uncertain. Sequencing used peripheral blood. The source of this sequence is a woman in her seventies with acute or convalescent COVID-19. CDR3 nucleotide sequence: TGCGCCAGCAGCCAAGAGAGAGGAAACTACGAGCAGTACTTC. Its protein product is CASSQERGNYEQYF.